The sample holds many counts of the clone carrying this T cell receptor beta chain. The CDR3 consists of 12 residues. Germline assignment: CDR1 MDHEN and CDR2 SYDVKM. The V end lost 2 bases, the J end lost 4 bases, and 6 bases lay between the germline ends. One entry per CDR3 protein results from TCRdb running MiXCR on the 5' RACE reads. The sample has around 650,000 distinct CDR3 sequences; around 7.5% are singletons. The sample originates from a study of identical twins. These same records also appear under a second study, on yellow fever vaccine responses in identical twins.

This TCR derives from a woman between 18 and 29 years old in good health. The chain employs TRBV28 and TRBJ2-7; no reliable D call. The source material was PBMCs. The CDR3 bases are TGTGCCAGCAGTTTACTTCGGTACGAGCAGTACTTC. It codes for CASSLLRYEQYF.